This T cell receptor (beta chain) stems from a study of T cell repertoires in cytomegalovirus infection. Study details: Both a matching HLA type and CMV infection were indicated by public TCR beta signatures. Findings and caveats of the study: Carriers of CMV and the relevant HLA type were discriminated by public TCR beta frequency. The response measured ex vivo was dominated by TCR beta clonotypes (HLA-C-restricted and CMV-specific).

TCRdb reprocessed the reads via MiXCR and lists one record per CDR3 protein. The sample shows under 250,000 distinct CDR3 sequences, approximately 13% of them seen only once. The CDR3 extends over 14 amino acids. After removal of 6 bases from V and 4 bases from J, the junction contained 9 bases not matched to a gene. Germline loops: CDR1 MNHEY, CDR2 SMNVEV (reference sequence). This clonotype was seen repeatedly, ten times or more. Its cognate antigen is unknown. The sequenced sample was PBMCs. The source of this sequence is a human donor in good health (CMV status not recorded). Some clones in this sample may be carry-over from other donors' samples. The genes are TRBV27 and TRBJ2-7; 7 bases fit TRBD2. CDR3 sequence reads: CASSPASGRYEQYF. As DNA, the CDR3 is TGTGCCAGCAGCCCCGCTAGCGGAAGATACGAGCAGTACTTC.